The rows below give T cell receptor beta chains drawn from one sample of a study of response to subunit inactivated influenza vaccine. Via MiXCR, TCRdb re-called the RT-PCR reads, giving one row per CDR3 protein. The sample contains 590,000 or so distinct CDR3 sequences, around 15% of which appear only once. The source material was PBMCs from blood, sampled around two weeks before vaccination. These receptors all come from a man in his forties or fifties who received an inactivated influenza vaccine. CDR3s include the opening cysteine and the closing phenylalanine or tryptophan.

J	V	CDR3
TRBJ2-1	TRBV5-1	CASSLEAGGGYNEQFF
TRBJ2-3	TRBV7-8	CASSLDRWSSTDTQYF
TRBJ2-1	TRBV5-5	CASSLGLGNEQFF
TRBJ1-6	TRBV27	CASSHRGNSPLHF
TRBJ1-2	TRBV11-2	CASSTGTVLYGYTF
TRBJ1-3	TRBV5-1	CASSLVGQSSGNTIYF
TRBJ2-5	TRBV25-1	CASSAAGTGTLQTQYF
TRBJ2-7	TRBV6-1	CASRATDSYEQYF
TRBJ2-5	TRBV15	CATSDPGTSGTGGETQYF
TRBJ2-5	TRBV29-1	CSVEGVWGLGQETQYF
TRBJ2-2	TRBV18	CASSLQGRANTGELFF
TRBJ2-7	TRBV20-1	CSARSVDYEQYF
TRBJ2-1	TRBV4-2	CASSRHGQGNEQFF
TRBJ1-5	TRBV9	CASSVISDSNNQPQHF
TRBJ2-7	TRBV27	CASKGTASYEQYF
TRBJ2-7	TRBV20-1	CSAAVGFGEQYF
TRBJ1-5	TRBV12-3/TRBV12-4	CASSFEGDQPQHF
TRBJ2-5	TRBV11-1	CASSFRTGGPFPQETQYF
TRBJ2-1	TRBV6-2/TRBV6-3	CASFTSGGLAQFF
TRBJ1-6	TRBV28	CASSPRGLAYNSPLHF
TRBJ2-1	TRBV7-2	CASSSLWGGRTYNEQFF
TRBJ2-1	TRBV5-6	CASSPQGGSRNEQFF
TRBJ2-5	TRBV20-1	CSAPRNQETQYF
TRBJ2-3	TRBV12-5	CASGSGADTQYF
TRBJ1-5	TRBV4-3	CASSQETIRENNQPQHF
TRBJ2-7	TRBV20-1	CSAGAYEQYF
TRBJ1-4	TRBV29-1	CSVTGTGSEKLFF
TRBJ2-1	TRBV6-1	CASRSGTGGILAGRDEQFF
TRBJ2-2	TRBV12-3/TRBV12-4	CASGHLVRSGSTGELFF
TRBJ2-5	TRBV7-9	CASSFRDTGETQYF
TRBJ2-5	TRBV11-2	CASSLARYQETQYF
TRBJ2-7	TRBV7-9	CASSLDTGPSYEQYF